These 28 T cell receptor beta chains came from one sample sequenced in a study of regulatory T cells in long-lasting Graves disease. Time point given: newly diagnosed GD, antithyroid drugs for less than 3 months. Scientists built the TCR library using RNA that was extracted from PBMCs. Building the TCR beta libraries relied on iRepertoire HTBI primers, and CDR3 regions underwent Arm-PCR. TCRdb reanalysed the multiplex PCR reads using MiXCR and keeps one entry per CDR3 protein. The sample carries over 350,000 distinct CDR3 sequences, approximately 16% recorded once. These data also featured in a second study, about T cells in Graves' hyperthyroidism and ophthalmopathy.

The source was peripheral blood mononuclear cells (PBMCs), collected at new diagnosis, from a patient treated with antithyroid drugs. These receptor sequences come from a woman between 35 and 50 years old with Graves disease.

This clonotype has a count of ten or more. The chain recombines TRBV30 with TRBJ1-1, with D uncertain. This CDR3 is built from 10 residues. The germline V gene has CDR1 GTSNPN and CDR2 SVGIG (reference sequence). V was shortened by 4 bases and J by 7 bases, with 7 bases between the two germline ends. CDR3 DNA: TGTGCCTGGATTTCGGGTGAAGCTTTCTTT. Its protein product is CAWISGEAFF.

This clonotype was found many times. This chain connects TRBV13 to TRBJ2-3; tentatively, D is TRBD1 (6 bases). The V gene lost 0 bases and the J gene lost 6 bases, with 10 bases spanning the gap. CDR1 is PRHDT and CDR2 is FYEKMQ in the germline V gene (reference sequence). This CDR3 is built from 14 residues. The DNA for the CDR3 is TGTGCCAGCAGCTTAGGAAGAAGGGGGGATACGCAGTATTTT. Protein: CASSLGRRGDTQYF.

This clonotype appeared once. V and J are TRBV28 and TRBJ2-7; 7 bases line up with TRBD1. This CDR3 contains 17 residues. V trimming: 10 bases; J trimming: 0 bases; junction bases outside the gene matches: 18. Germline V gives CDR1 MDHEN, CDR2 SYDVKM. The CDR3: CANPSDRVSPSSYEQYF. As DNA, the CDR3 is TGTGCCAACCCAAGTGACAGGGTTTCCCCCAGCTCCTACGAGCAGTACTTC.

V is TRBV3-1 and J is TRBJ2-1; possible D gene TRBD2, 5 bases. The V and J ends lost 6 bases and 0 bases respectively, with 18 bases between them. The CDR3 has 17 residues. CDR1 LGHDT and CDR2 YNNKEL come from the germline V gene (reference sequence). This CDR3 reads CASSGSSGKSSYNEQFF. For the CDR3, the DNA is TGTGCCAGCAGTGGGAGTTCGGGGAAAAGCTCCTACAATGAGCAGTTCTTC.

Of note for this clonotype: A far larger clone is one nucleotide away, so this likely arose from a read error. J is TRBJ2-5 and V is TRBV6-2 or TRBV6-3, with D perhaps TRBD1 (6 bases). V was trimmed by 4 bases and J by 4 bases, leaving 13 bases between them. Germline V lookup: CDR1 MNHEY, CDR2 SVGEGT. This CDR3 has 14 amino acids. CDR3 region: CASSSSTGRETQYF. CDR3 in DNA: TGTGCCAGCAGTTCTAGCACAGGGAGAGAGACCCAGTACTTC.

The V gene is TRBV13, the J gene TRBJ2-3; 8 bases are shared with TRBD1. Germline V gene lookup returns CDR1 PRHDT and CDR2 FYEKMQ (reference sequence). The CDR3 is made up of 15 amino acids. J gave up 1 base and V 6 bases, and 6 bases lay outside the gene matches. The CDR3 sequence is CASSDRGYGTDTQYF. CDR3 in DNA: TGTGCCAGCAGTGACAGGGGATATGGCACAGATACGCAGTATTTT.

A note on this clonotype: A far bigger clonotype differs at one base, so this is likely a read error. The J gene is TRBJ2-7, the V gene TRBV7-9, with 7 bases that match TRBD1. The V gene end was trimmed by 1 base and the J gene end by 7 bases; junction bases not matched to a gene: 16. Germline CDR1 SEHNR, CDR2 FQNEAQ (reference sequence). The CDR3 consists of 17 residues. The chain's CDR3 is CASSLVDRLAYSNEQYF. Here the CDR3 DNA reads TGTGCCAGCAGCTTAGTGGACAGGCTCGCTTACTCCAATGAGCAGTACTTC.

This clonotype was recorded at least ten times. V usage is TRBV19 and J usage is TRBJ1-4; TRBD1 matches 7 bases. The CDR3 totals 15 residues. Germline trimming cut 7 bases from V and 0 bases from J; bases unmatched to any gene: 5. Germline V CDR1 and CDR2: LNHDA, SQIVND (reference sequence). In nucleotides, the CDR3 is TGTGCCAGTAACCTGGGGACAGCAACTAATGAAAAACTGTTTTTT. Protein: CASNLGTATNEKLFF.

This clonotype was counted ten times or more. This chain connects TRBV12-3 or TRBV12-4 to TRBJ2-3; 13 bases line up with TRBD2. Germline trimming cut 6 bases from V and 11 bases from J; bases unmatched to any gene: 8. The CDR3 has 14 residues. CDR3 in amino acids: CASSRSRLAGGQYF. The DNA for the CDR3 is TGTGCCAGCAGCCGATCTAGACTAGCGGGAGGGCAGTATTTT.

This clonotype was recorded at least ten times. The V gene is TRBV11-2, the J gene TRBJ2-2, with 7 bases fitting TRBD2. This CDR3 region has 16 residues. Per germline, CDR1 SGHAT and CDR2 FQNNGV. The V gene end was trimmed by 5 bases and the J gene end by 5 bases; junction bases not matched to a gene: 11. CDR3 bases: TGTGCCAGCAGCCCCCCCCCCGCGGGAGATACCGGGGAGCTGTTTTTT. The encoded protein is CASSPPPAGDTGELFF.

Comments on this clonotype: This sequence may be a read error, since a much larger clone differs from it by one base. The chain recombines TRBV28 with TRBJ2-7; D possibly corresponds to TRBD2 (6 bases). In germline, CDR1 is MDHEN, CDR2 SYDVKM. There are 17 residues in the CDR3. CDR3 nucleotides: TGTGTCAGCAGTTTAGCCTTTCAGGGAGAAGCGGGTTTCGAGCAGTACTTC. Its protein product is CVSSLAFQGEAGFEQYF.

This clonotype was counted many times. CDR3 in amino acids: CASSLGLAPPYNEQFF. Here the CDR3 DNA reads TGTGCCAGCAGCTTAGGACTAGCGCCCCCCTACAATGAGCAGTTCTTC. The chain couples TRBV7-9 to TRBJ2-1, with 8 nucleotides matching TRBD2. V gave up 1 base and J gave up 2 bases; unmatched junction bases: 4. This CDR3 has 16 residues. CDR1 SEHNR and CDR2 FQNEAQ come from the germline V gene (reference sequence).

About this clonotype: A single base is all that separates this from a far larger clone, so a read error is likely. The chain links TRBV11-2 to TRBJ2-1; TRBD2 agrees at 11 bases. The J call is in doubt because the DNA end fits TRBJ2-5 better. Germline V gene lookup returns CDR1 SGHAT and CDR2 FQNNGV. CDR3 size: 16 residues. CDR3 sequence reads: CASSPITSGGRETQYF. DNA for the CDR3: TGTGCCAGCAGCCCAATAACTAGCGGGGGCAGGGAGACCCAGTACTTC.

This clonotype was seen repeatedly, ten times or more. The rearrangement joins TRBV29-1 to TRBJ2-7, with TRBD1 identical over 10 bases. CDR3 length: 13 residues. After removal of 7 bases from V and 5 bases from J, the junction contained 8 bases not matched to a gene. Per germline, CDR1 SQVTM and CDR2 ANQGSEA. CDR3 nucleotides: TGCAGCGCATCCGGGACAGGGGTCGACGAGCAGTACTTC. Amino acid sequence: CSASGTGVDEQYF.

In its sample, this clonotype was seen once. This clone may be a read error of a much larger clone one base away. In DNA, the CDR3 is TGCAGCGTTGAACAGGGAAATCGGGGAGCTCTCTTT. Translation gives CSVEQGNRGALF. The genes are TRBV29-1 and TRBJ1-1; D is possibly TRBD1 (5 bases). The CDR3 contains 12 residues. Germline CDR1 is SQVTM and CDR2 is ANQGSEA.

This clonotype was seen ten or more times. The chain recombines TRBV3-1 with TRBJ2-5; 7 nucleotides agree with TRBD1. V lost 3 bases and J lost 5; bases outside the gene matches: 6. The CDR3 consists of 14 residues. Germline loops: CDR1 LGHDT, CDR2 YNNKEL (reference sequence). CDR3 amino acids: CASSQRVRGETQYF. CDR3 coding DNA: TGTGCCAGCAGCCAGCGAGTCAGGGGGGAGACCCAGTACTTC.

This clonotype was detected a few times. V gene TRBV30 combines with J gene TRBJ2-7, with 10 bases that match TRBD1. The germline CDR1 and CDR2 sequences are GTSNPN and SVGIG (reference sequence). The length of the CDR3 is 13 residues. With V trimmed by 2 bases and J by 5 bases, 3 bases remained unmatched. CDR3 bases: TGTGCCTGGAGTCGGACAGGGGGAGACGAGCAGTACTTC. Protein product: CAWSRTGGDEQYF.

The CDR3 loop reads CASSPALGQDPYEQYF. CDR3 nucleotide sequence: TGCGCCAGCAGCCCGGCCCTCGGACAGGATCCCTACGAGCAGTACTTC. The V and J genes are TRBV5-1 and TRBJ2-7, with 7 bases that match TRBD1. Looked up from germline, CDR1 is SGHRS and CDR2 is YFSETQ. The CDR3 is made up of 16 amino acids. Trimming cost V 4 bases and J 2 bases; bases outside gene matches: 12.

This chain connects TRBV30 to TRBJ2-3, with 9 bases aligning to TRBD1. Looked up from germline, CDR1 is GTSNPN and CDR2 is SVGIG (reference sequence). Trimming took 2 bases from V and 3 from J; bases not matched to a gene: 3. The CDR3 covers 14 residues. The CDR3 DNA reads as TGTGCCTGGAGTCACGGACAGGGGACAGATACGCAGTATTTT. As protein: CAWSHGQGTDTQYF. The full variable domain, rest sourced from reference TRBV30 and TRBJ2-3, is SQTIHQWPATLVQPVGSPLSLECTVEGTSNPNLYWYRQAAGRGLQLLFYSVGIGQISSEVPQNLSASRPQDRQFILSSKKLLLSDSGFYLCAWSHGQGTDTQYFGPGTRLTVL.

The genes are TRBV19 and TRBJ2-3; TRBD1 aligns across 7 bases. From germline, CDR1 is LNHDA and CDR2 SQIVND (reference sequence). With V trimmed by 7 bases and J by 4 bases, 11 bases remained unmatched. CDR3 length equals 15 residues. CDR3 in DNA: TGTGCCAGTAATGGGGGACAGTCCCTTTCAGATACGCAGTATTTT. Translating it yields CASNGGQSLSDTQYF.

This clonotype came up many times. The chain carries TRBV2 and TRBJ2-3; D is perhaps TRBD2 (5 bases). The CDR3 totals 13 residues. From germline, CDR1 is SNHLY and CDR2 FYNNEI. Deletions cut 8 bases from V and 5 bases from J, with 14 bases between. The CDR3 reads CASSRGPGDTQYF. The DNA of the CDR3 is TGTGCCAGCTCGAGAGGGCCGGGAGATACGCAGTATTTT.

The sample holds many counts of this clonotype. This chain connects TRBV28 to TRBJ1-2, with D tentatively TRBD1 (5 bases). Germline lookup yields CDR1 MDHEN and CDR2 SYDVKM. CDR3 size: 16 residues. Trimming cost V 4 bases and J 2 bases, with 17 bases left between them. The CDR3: CASSSNQGRGNYGYTF. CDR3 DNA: TGTGCCAGCAGTTCCAACCAGGGCCGCGGGAACTATGGCTACACCTTC.

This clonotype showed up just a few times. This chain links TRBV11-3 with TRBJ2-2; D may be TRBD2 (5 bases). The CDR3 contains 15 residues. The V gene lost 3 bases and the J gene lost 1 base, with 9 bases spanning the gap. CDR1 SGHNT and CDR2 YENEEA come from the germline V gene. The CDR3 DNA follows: TGTGCCAGCAGCTTCTTTGGGAGGAACACCGGGGAGCTGTTTTTT. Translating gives CASSFFGRNTGELFF.

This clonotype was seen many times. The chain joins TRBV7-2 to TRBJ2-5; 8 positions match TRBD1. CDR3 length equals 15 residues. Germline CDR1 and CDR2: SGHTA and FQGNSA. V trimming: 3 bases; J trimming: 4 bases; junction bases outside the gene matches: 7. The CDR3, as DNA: TGTGCCAGCAGCTTCCAAAGGACAGGGCGAGAGACCCAGTACTTC. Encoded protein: CASSFQRTGRETQYF.

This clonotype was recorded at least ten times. This CDR3 is CASSLVPDSPGLSGEYNEQFF. DNA for the CDR3: TGTGCCAGCAGCTTAGTTCCGGACAGCCCAGGGCTAAGCGGGGAGTACAATGAGCAGTTCTTC. The chain has TRBV7-6 and TRBJ2-1, with D perhaps TRBD2 (7 bases). V dropped 1 base and J dropped 4 bases, with 29 bases sitting between them. CDR3 length equals 21 residues. Germline values: CDR1 SGHVS, CDR2 FNYEAQ.

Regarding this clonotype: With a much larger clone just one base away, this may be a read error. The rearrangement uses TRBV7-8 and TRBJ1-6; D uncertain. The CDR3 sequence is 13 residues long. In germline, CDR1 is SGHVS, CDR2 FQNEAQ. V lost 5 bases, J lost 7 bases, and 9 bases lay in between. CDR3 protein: CASSRSGNSPLHF. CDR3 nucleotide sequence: TGTGCCAGCAGCCGTAGCGGGAATTCACCCCTCCACTTT. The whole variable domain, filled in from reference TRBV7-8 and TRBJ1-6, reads GAGVSQSPRYKVAKRGQDVALRCDPISGHVSLFWYQQALGQGPEFLTYFQNEAQLDKSGLPSDRFFAERPEGSVSTLKIQRTQQEDSAVYLCASSRSGNSPLHFGNGTRLTVT.

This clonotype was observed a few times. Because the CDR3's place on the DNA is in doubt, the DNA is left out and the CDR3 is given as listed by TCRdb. The CDR3 reads CASRAWASGSTDTRYF. This rearrangement joins TRBV2 to TRBJ2-3; the table's TRBD2 call for D was not verified on the DNA. CDR1 SNHLY and CDR2 FYNNEI come from the germline V gene. The CDR3 has 16 residues if both end residues are counted.

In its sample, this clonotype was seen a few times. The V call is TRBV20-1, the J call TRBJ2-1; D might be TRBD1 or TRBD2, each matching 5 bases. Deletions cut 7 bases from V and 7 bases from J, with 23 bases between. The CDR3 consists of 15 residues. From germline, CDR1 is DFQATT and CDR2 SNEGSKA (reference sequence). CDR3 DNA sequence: TGCAGTGTTCCTCAAACGGGACCGGGATCGAATGAGCAGTTCTTC. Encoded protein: CSVPQTGPGSNEQFF.